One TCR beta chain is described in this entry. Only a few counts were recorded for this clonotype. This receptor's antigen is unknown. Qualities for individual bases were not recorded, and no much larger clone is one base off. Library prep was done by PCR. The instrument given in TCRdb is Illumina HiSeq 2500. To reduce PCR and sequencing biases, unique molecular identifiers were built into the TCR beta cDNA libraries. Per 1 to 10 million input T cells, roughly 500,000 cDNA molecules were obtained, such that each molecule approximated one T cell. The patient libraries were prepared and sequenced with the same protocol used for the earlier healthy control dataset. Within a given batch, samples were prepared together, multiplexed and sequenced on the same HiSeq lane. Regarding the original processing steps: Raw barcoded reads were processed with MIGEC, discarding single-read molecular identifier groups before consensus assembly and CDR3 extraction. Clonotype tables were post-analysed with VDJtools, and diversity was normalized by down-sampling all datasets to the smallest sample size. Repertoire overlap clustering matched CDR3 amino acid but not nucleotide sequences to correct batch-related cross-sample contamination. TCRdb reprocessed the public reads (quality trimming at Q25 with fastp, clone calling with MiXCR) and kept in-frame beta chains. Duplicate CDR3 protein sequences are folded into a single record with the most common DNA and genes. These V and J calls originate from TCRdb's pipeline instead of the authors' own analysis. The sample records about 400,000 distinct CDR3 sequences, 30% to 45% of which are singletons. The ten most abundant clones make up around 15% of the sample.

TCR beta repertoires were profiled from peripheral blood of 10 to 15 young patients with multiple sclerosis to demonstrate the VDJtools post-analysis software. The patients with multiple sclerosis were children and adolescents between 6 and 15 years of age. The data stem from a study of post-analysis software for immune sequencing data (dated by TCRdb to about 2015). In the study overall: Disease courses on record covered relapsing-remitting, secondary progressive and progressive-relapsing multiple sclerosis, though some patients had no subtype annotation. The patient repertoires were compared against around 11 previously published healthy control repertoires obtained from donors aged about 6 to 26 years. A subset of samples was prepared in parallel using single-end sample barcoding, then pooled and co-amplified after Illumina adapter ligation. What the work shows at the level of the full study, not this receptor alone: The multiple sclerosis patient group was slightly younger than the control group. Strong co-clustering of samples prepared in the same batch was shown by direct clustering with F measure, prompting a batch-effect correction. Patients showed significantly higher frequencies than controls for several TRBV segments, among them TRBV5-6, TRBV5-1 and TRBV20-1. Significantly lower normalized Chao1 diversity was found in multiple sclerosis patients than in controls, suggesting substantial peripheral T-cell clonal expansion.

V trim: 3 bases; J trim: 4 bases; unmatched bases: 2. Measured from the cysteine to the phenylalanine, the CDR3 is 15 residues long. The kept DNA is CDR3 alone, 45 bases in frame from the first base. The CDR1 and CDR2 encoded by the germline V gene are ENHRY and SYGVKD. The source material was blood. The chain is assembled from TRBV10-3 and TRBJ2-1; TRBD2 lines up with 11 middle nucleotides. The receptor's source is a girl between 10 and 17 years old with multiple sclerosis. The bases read TGTGCCATCAGTGATAGGACTAGCGGGTACAATGAGCAGTTCTTC. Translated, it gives CAISDRTSGYNEQFF.